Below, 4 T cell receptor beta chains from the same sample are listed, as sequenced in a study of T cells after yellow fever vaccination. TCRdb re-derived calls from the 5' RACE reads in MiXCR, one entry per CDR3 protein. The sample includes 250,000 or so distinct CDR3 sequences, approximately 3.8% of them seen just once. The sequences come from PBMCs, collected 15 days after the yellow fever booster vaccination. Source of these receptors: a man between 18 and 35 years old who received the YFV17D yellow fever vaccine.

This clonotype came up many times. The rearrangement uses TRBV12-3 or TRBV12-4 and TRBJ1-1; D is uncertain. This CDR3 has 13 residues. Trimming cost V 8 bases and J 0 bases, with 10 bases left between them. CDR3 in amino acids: CASQGRLNTEAFF. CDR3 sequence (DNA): TGTGCCAGCCAAGGACGCCTGAACACTGAAGCTTTCTTT.

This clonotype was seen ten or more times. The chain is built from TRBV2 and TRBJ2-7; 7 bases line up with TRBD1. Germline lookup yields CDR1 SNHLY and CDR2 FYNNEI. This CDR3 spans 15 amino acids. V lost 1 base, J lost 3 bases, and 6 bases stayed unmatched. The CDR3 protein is CASSEGQGVLYEQYV. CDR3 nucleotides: TGTGCCAGCAGTGAAGGGCAGGGGGTCCTCTACGAGCAGTACGTC.

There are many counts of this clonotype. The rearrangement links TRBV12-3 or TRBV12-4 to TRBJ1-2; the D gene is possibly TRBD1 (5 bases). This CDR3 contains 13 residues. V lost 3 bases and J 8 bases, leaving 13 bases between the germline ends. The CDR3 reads CASSFPGAAGYTF. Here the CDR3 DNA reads TGTGCCAGCAGTTTTCCCGGGGCGGCCGGCTACACCTTC.

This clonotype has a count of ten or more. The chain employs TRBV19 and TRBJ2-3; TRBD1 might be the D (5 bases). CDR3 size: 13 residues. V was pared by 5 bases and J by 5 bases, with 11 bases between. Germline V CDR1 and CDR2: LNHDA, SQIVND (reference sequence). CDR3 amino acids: CASSETRGDTQYF. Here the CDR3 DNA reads TGTGCCAGTAGTGAGACAAGGGGAGATACGCAGTATTTT.